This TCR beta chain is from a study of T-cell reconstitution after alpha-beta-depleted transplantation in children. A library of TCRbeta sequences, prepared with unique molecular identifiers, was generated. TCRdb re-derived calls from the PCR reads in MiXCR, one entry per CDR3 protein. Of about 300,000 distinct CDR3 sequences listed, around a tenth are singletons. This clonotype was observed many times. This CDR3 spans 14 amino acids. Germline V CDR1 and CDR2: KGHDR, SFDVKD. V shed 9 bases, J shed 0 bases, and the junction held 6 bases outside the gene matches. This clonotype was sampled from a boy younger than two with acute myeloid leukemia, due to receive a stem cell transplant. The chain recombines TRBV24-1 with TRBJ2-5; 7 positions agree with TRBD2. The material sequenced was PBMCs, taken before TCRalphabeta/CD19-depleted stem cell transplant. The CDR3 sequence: CATGAGVNQETQYF. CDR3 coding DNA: TGTGCCACCGGCGCGGGAGTTAACCAAGAGACCCAGTACTTC.